This passage covers 24 T cell receptor beta chains from one sample sequenced in a study of T cells in localized non-small cell lung cancer (dated by TCRdb to the early 2020s). The library was obtained by the immunoSEQ multiplex PCR assay. TCRdb took over this immuneACCESS table, retaining in-frame rearrangements with V and J assigned. Such tables are incomplete; in checked studies, under half of the missing clones stem from an unresolved V gene, and the remainder is unexplained. Counted in this sample were under 150,000 clones; more than 80% of them appeared once. The ten most abundant clones make up about 1.5% of the sample. This specimen consisted of peripheral blood, obtained before any cancer treatment. The origin of the receptors is an older female donor with stage I lung adenocarcinoma.

This clone appeared a few times. The V gene is TRBV9, the J gene TRBJ1-3; no firm D call. Germline V gene sequence: CDR1 SGDLS, CDR2 YYNGEE. The ends were cut back, 7 bases at V and 8 bases at J, with 13 bases in the middle. The CDR3 spans 12 residues. The CDR3 spells CASGTEVDTIYF. Written as DNA, the CDR3 is TGTGCCAGCGGAACGGAGGTGGACACCATATATTTT.

This rearrangement joins TRBV25-1 to TRBJ2-1; D could derive from TRBD1 or TRBD2 (6 bases each). The germline CDR1 and CDR2 sequences are MGHDK and SYGVNS. V was shortened by 8 bases and J by 3 bases, with 14 bases between the two germline ends. This CDR3 is built from 14 residues. CDR3 DNA sequence: TGTGCCAGCTCAACTAGGGGGGACTACAATGAGCAGTTCTTC. The encoded protein is CASSTRGDYNEQFF.

This chain uses TRBV9 with TRBJ1-2, with D perhaps TRBD1 (5 bases). The CDR3 runs to 13 residues. CDR1 and CDR2 (germline): SGDLS, YYNGEE. Trimming took 3 bases from V and 8 from J, leaving 14 bases between them. CDR3 nucleotide sequence: TGTGCCAGCAGCGCCAGGGACGGTTGGGGCTACACCTTC. It yields the protein CASSARDGWGYTF.

The chain combines TRBV30 with TRBJ2-2; D is unresolved. The CDR3 extends over 12 amino acids. Germline CDR1 reads GTSNPN; CDR2 reads SVGIG (reference sequence). Trimming took 3 bases from V and 5 from J, leaving 7 bases between them. The CDR3 DNA reads TGTGCCTGGAGGGCATTTACCGGGGAGCTGTTTTTT. Protein sequence: CAWRAFTGELFF.

The chain joins TRBV5-4 to TRBJ2-7; 7 bases fit TRBD2. CDR3 length: 14 residues. Germline assignment: CDR1 SGHNT and CDR2 YYREEE (reference sequence). V was pared by 2 bases and J by 6 bases, with 8 bases of the junction left unmatched. CDR3 DNA sequence: TGTGCCAGCAGCTTAGGACTAGGAACGGGCGAGCAGTACTTC. Protein: CASSLGLGTGEQYF.

The chain is built from TRBV10-2 and TRBJ2-3; D gene uncertain. Germline values: CDR1 WSHSY, CDR2 SAAADI. This CDR3 comprises 16 residues. Trimming shortened V by 7 bases and J by 4 bases, and 21 bases separated the two germline ends. CDR3 region: CASKWGSGRTADTQYF. The CDR3 DNA reads TGCGCCAGCAAGTGGGGTAGTGGACGGACCGCAGATACGCAGTATTTT.

The V gene is TRBV27, the J gene TRBJ1-4; 7 bases align to TRBD1. Germline V gene data show CDR1 as MNHEY and CDR2 as SMNVEV (reference sequence). The CDR3 has 14 residues. The ends lost 5 bases at V and 7 bases at J; junction bases unmatched: 7. CDR3 sequence (DNA): TGTGCCAGCAGTGTACAGGGGTTAGGTGAAAAACTGTTTTTT. Protein product: CASSVQGLGEKLFF.

The CDR3 DNA is TGTGCCAGCAGCTTAGAGGCTAGGACCAAAGACGGGCAGTTCTTC. Translating it yields CASSLEARTKDGQFF. The J gene is TRBJ2-1, the V gene TRBV7-9, with no clear D. The germline V and J ends were trimmed by 1 base and 12 bases, with 19 bases remaining between them. The CDR3 loop spans 15 amino acids. Germline CDR1 and CDR2: SEHNR and FQNEAQ (reference sequence).

Only a few counts were recorded for this clone. The chain employs TRBV6-6 and TRBJ2-1; the D gene is possibly TRBD2 (5 bases). Germline V gene lookup returns CDR1 MNHNY and CDR2 SVGAGI (reference sequence). The CDR3 runs to 13 residues. V lost 5 bases and J lost 14, with 19 bases in between. The CDR3 sequence is CASSRNERDGEFF. CDR3 nucleotides: TGTGCCAGCAGTAGGAACGAGCGCGACGGGGAGTTCTTC.

The chain links TRBV18 to TRBJ2-7; D is perhaps TRBD1 (5 bases). CDR1 is KGHSH and CDR2 is LQKENI in the germline V gene. The V end lost 5 bases, the J end lost 2 bases, and 22 bases lay between the germline ends. The CDR3 covers 17 residues. The CDR3 region has the DNA TGTGCCAGCTCAAACCCGACCCAGGGAAGGGTCCCCTACGAGCAGTACTTC. Its protein is CASSNPTQGRVPYEQYF.

This clone was seen a handful of times. The rearrangement joins TRBV5-1 to TRBJ2-1; TRBD1 matches at 7 bases. The V gene's germline CDR1 is SGHRS and CDR2 YFSETQ. The CDR3 totals 16 residues. V was pared by 0 bases and J by 4 bases, with 7 bases of the junction left unmatched. The DNA of the CDR3 is TGCGCCAGCAGCTTGGCCCCAGGGGGTAGGTACAATGAGCAGTTCTTC. Translating it yields CASSLAPGGRYNEQFF.

The rearrangement links TRBV11-3 to TRBJ1-1; D is ambiguous. Deletions cut 1 base from V and 8 bases from J, with 14 bases between. The germline V gene encodes CDR1 SGHNT and CDR2 YENEEA. The CDR3 runs 14 residues. CDR3 protein: CASSLGFGQAEAFF. CDR3 sequence (DNA): TGTGCCAGCAGCTTAGGTTTCGGCCAGGCCGAAGCTTTCTTT.

J is TRBJ2-3 and V is TRBV6-4; D uncertain. V lost 3 bases to trimming and J lost 3 bases, with 7 bases between them. This CDR3 is 13 amino acids long. Per germline, CDR1 MRHNA and CDR2 SNTAGT. CDR3 DNA: TGTGCCAGCAGTGAAGAGATTACAGATACGCAGTATTTT. As protein: CASSEEITDTQYF.

The chain joins TRBV28 to TRBJ2-5, with 7 bases aligning to TRBD2. Looked up from germline, CDR1 is MDHEN and CDR2 is SYDVKM. J was trimmed by 7 bases and V by 7 bases; bases with no gene match: 15. The CDR3 runs 15 residues. The DNA of the CDR3 is TGTGCCAGCAATAAAAGCTGGGGCGGGAGCGTGACCCAGTACTTC. Its protein is CASNKSWGGSVTQYF.

The V gene is TRBV9, the J gene TRBJ2-3; 8 bases match TRBD2. This CDR3 region has 15 residues. The V and J ends lost 1 base and 4 bases, in that order; junction bases with no gene match: 5. CDR1 is SGDLS and CDR2 is YYNGEE in the germline V gene. The CDR3 DNA sequence: TGTGCCAGCAGCGTACTCCTCGGGAGGGCAGATACGCAGTATTTT. Protein product: CASSVLLGRADTQYF.

The chain carries TRBV5-5 and TRBJ1-5; no clear D. The CDR3 sequence is 13 residues long. Trimming stripped 0 bases from V and 6 bases from J, with 7 bases between. CDR1 and CDR2 from the germline V gene are SGHKS and YYEKEE (reference sequence). The CDR3 nucleotides are TGTGCCAGCAGCTTGGTTTCCAGTCAGCCCCAGCATTTT. This translates into CASSLVSSQPQHF. Variable domain in full (rest from reference TRBV5-5 and TRBJ1-5): DAGVTQSPTHLIKTRGQQVTLRCSPISGHKSVSWYQQVLGQGPQFIFQYYEKEERGRGNFPDRFSARQFPNYSSELNVNALLLGDSALYLCASSLVSSQPQHFGDGTRLSIL.

CDR3 coding DNA: TGTGCCAGCTCAGACAGGGTTGCAGATACGCAGTATTTT. This encodes CASSDRVADTQYF. The genes are TRBV18 and TRBJ2-3, with 7 bases identical to TRBD1. The CDR3 has 13 residues. Germline-derived CDR1 and CDR2 are KGHSH and LQKENI. With V trimmed by 5 bases and J by 4 bases, 3 bases remained unmatched.

The rearrangement joins TRBV19 to TRBJ2-2; TRBD2 aligns across 9 bases. Trimming removed 6 bases from V and 6 bases from J; junction bases left unmatched: 8. Germline V gene data show CDR1 as LNHDA and CDR2 as SQIVND (reference sequence). This CDR3 is 15 amino acids long. CDR3 region: CASRDPGLAPGELFF. CDR3 sequence (DNA): TGTGCCAGTAGGGATCCGGGACTAGCTCCCGGGGAGCTGTTTTTT.

The chain is built from TRBV2 and TRBJ2-2, with D possibly TRBD2 on 5 matching bases. The CDR3 has 14 residues. Germline lookup yields CDR1 SNHLY and CDR2 FYNNEI. V was trimmed by 7 bases and J by 4 bases, leaving 13 bases between them. CDR3 sequence (DNA): TGTGCCAGCATCCTCGGGATGTCCACCGGGGAGCTGTTTTTT. This gives the protein CASILGMSTGELFF.

V is TRBV27 and J is TRBJ1-1; a possible D gene is TRBD1 (6 bases). Trimming removed 8 bases at V and 1 base at J, with 11 bases between. The CDR3 consists of 13 residues. Germline CDR1 reads MNHEY; CDR2 reads SMNVEV (reference sequence). Written as DNA, the CDR3 is TGTGCCAGCCCCGGGACAAAGAACACTGAAGCTTTCTTT. It encodes CASPGTKNTEAFF.

CDR3 sequence reads: CASSPGTHYEQYF. The CDR3 DNA sequence: TGTGCCAGCAGCCCAGGGACACACTACGAGCAGTACTTC. This sequence joins TRBV27 and TRBJ2-7, with D possibly being TRBD1 (6 bases). This CDR3 has 13 amino acids. Germline CDR1 reads MNHEY; CDR2 reads SMNVEV (reference sequence). Trimming stripped 6 bases from V and 3 bases from J, with 12 bases between.

The rearrangement joins TRBV5-1 to TRBJ1-4; D remains unclear. CDR1 and CDR2 (germline): SGHRS, YFSETQ. With 4 bases removed from V and 7 bases from J, the gap between germline ends came to 11 bases. This CDR3 comprises 13 residues. The chain's CDR3 is CASSNGPTEKLFF. The CDR3 DNA reads TGCGCCAGCAGCAATGGGCCCACTGAAAAACTGTTTTTT.

The chain is built from TRBV5-4 and TRBJ2-3; D uncertain. Germline V gene lookup returns CDR1 SGHNT and CDR2 YYREEE (reference sequence). Between the trimmed V and J ends, which lost 0 bases and 6 bases, there was a span of 11 bases. CDR3 size: 14 residues. CDR3 protein: CASSLAQVPDTQYF. CDR3 in DNA: TGTGCCAGCAGCTTGGCTCAAGTCCCTGATACGCAGTATTTT.

The V gene is TRBV5-3, the J gene TRBJ1-1; D not certain. TRBV5-3 is flagged as an ORF with uncertain function. Deletions cut 4 bases from V and 1 base from J, with 11 bases between. The CDR3 length is 14 residues. CDR3: CARSRSVRNTEAFF. DNA of the CDR3: TGTGCCAGAAGCCGGTCGGTTCGGAACACTGAAGCTTTCTTT.